Listed below are T cell receptor beta chains from one sample, sequenced in a study of shared clonotypes between healthy human individuals. The table came from immunoSEQ multiplex PCR; TCRdb's copy has only in-frame clones and leaves some out. In the table there are about 1.5 million clones, 95% to 99% of which are singletons. Sequencing was done on a sample of naive CD4+ T cells sorted from blood. All receptors come from a man aged 25 to 45 in good health. Both conserved end residues are part of each CDR3. A D gene is named only where the DNA matches it firmly.

V gene,J gene,D gene,CDR3 protein,CDR3 DNA
TRBV13,TRBJ2-5,TRBD2,CASSFETLAGASETQYF,TGTGCCAGCAGCTTCGAGACCCTAGCGGGAGCCTCAGAGACCCAGTACTTC
TRBV28,TRBJ1-4,TRBD1,CASRDRVRDEKLFF,TGTGCCAGCAGGGACAGGGTAAGGGACGAAAAACTGTTTTTT
TRBV28,TRBJ1-5,NA,CASSSPGSNQPQHF,TGTGCCAGCAGTTCCCCCGGTAGCAATCAGCCCCAGCATTTT
TRBV18,TRBJ2-7,NA,CASSPRGVDEQYF,TGTGCCAGCTCACCACGGGGGGTGGACGAGCAGTACTTC
TRBV27,TRBJ1-5,NA,CASSPKDGFLDNQPQHF,TGTGCCAGCAGTCCCAAGGACGGGTTTTTGGACAATCAGCCCCAGCATTTT
TRBV29-1,TRBJ2-7,TRBD2,CSVGSRLAVSYEQYF,TGCAGCGTTGGGTCGCGACTAGCGGTTTCCTACGAGCAGTACTTC
TRBV5-1,TRBJ2-3,NA,CASSFDEGTQYF,TGCGCCAGCAGCTTTGACGAGGGTACGCAGTATTTT
TRBV28,TRBJ2-2,TRBD2,CASSPLRLAGLTGELFF,TGTGCCAGCAGTCCCCTCAGACTAGCGGGCCTCACCGGGGAGCTGTTTTTT
TRBV5-1,TRBJ2-5,NA,CASSLVGAQYF,TGCGCCAGCAGCTTAGTAGGGGCCCAGTACTTC
TRBV2,TRBJ1-1,NA,CASSETGSITEAFF,TGTGCCAGCAGTGAAACAGGGTCGATCACTGAAGCTTTCTTT
TRBV18,TRBJ2-1,TRBD2,CASSPRGEGEQFF,TGTGCCAGCTCACCACGAGGGGAGGGAGAGCAGTTCTTC
TRBV28,TRBJ2-7,NA,CASSLTGFSYEQYF,TGTGCCAGCAGTTTAACTGGTTTCTCCTACGAGCAGTACTTC
TRBV27,TRBJ2-3,TRBD2,CASSRGTSGNTDTQYF,TGTGCCAGCAGTCGAGGGACTAGCGGAAACACAGATACGCAGTATTTT
TRBV25-1,TRBJ1-5,NA,CASKGGYDQPQHF,TGTGCCAGCAAGGGGGGATATGATCAGCCCCAGCATTTT
TRBV7-9,TRBJ2-5,TRBD2,CASSTSGSETQYF,TGTGCCAGCAGCACTAGCGGGAGCGAGACCCAGTACTTC
TRBV5-1,TRBJ2-7,TRBD2,CASSLVPSSGSSYEQYF,TGCGCCAGCAGCTTGGTCCCCTCTAGCGGGAGCTCCTACGAGCAGTACTTC